Following are 21 T cell receptor beta chains from one sample sequenced in a study of T cell changes during pregnancy in multiple sclerosis. Sequenced by immunoSEQ multiplex PCR; TCRdb stores in-frame clones only, minus some. The sample includes some 60,000 clones, around 91% seen only once; the top ten take about 5.8%. This material consisted of peripheral blood, taken in the third trimester of pregnancy. These receptors originate from a female donor in good health, enrolled as a control in a pregnancy study.

V usage is TRBV5-3 and J usage is TRBJ1-4; unclear D gene. TRBV5-3 is flagged as an ORF with uncertain function. The CDR3 has 15 residues. The V and J ends lost 4 bases and 8 bases respectively, with 18 bases between them. DNA of the CDR3: TGTGCCAGAAGCCCCCACAGTCTGTCGAAGGAAAAACTGTTTTTT. Translated: CARSPHSLSKEKLFF.

This chain joins TRBV2 and TRBJ2-7; D is undetermined. The ends were cut back, 6 bases at V and 3 bases at J, with 12 bases in the middle. There are 13 residues in the CDR3. The germline gives CDR1 SNHLY, CDR2 FYNNEI. This CDR3 reads CASSATDFYEQYF. The CDR3 bases are TGTGCCAGCAGCGCTACCGACTTCTACGAGCAGTACTTC. Using reference TRBV2 and TRBJ2-7 for the parts outside the CDR3, the full variable domain is EPEVTQTPSHQVTQMGQEVILRCVPISNHLYFYWYRQILGQKVEFLVSFYNNEISEKSEIFDDQFSVERPDGSNFTLKIRSTKLEDSAMYFCASSATDFYEQYFGPGTRLTVT.

The chain is built from TRBV19 and TRBJ2-5, with 9 bases fitting TRBD2. This CDR3 region has 13 residues. CDR1 LNHDA and CDR2 SQIVND come from the germline V gene (reference sequence). The ends lost 11 bases at V and 5 bases at J; junction bases unmatched: 9. The CDR3 DNA follows: TGTGCCGTAAAGTCTAGCGGGGACGAGACCCAGTACTTC. It yields the protein CAVKSSGDETQYF.

DNA for the CDR3: TGCGCCAGCAGCTTGTTTGAAGGGGCCACTGAAGCTTTCTTT. Residues: CASSLFEGATEAFF. The rearrangement uses TRBV5-1 and TRBJ1-1, with D tentatively TRBD1 (5 bases). Germline V gene lookup returns CDR1 SGHRS and CDR2 YFSETQ. This CDR3 has 14 residues. Trimming left V 1 base short and J 4 bases short, with 11 bases between. Variable domain in full (rest from reference TRBV5-1 and TRBJ1-1): KAGVTQTPRYLIKTRGQQVTLSCSPISGHRSVSWYQQTPGQGLQFLFEYFSETQRNKGNFPGRFSGRQFSNSRSEMNVSTLELGDSALYLCASSLFEGATEAFFGQGTRLTVV.

CDR3 protein: CAISESKARGRNGYTF. The CDR3 DNA sequence: TGTGCCATCAGTGAGTCGAAGGCCAGGGGGCGGAATGGCTACACCTTC. The chain employs TRBV10-3 and TRBJ1-2; 8 bases agree with TRBD1. This CDR3 contains 16 residues. Germline CDR1 ENHRY, CDR2 SYGVKD. J lost 6 bases, V lost 0 bases, and 9 bases had no gene match.

This rearrangement joins TRBV2 to TRBJ2-3; a possible D gene is TRBD2 (7 bases). The ends were cut back, 7 bases at V and 0 bases at J, with 14 bases in the middle. There are 15 residues in the CDR3. In germline, CDR1 is SNHLY, CDR2 FYNNEI. This chain's CDR3 is CASTQEGGSTDTQYF. DNA of the CDR3: TGTGCCAGCACCCAAGAGGGGGGGAGCACAGATACGCAGTATTTT.

The rearrangement links TRBV9 to TRBJ2-7; TRBD2 agrees at 8 bases. CDR3 length: 16 residues. Germline V lookup: CDR1 SGDLS, CDR2 YYNGEE. V lost 4 bases and J lost 5; bases outside the gene matches: 14. The CDR3 coding sequence is TGTGCCAGCAGCCGGGGGGGGTTTTTAGAGAGCCACGAGCAGTACTTC. It translates to CASSRGGFLESHEQYF.

The chain uses TRBV11-2 and TRBJ2-7; 9 positions match TRBD1. The germline V gene encodes CDR1 SGHAT and CDR2 FQNNGV. The CDR3 covers 16 residues. The ends lost 5 bases at V and 2 bases at J; junction bases unmatched: 10. CDR3 bases: TGTGCCAGCAGCCCTCAAATGGGACAGGGCGCCTACGAGCAGTACTTC. This sequence encodes CASSPQMGQGAYEQYF.

This clone was detected only once. This chain connects TRBV5-1 to TRBJ2-3; D is unresolved. The CDR3 has 15 amino acids. Germline CDR1 and CDR2: SGHRS and YFSETQ. The V end was cut by 0 bases, the J end by 0 bases, with 8 bases between. CDR3 DNA sequence: TGCGCCAGCAGCTTGGAGCAGGTTAGCACAGATACGCAGTATTTT. The encoded protein is CASSLEQVSTDTQYF.

V and J are TRBV18 and TRBJ2-1; 9 bases are shared with TRBD2. This CDR3 comprises 14 residues. J gave up 5 bases and V 5 bases, and 4 bases lay outside the gene matches. Germline V gene lookup returns CDR1 KGHSH and CDR2 LQKENI. The CDR3 loop reads CASSALAGDNEQFF. Here the CDR3 DNA reads TGTGCCAGCTCAGCCTTAGCGGGGGACAATGAGCAGTTCTTC.

The genes are TRBV14 and TRBJ2-2; 15 nucleotides match TRBD2. The CDR3 sequence is 18 residues long. With V trimmed by 4 bases and J by 4 bases, 7 bases remained unmatched. The germline V gene encodes CDR1 SGHDN and CDR2 FVKESK. The CDR3 DNA follows: TGTGCCAGCAGCCGGTCGGGACTAGCGGGAGGTTTCACCGGGGAGCTGTTTTTT. Protein: CASSRSGLAGGFTGELFF.

This clone was counted only a few times. J is TRBJ2-3 and V is TRBV5-1; a possible D gene is TRBD1 (6 bases). The CDR3 contains 17 residues. The germline V gene encodes CDR1 SGHRS and CDR2 YFSETQ. The V end lost 4 bases, the J end lost 1 base, and 19 bases lay between the germline ends. This chain's CDR3 is CASSPGRPGQRTDTQYF. The CDR3 region has the DNA TGCGCCAGCAGCCCGGGCCGTCCGGGACAACGCACAGATACGCAGTATTTT.

The chain has TRBV4-2 and TRBJ2-1; TRBD2 agrees at 7 bases. The CDR3 loop spans 14 amino acids. Trimming cost V 10 bases and J 4 bases; bases outside gene matches: 10. Germline V gene lookup returns CDR1 LGHNA and CDR2 YNFKEQ. CDR3 DNA sequence: TGTGCCACTAGGATCGGCGGGGGTTACAATGAGCAGTTCTTC. As protein: CATRIGGGYNEQFF.

V and J are TRBV6-5 and TRBJ1-5, with TRBD1 matching over 8 bases. Germline V gene data show CDR1 as MNHEY and CDR2 as SVGAGI. The CDR3 consists of 15 residues. J lost 7 bases, V lost 6 bases, and 11 bases had no gene match. CDR3 region: CASRKGQEGGQPQHF. As DNA, the CDR3 is TGTGCCAGCAGGAAGGGACAGGAAGGAGGACAGCCCCAGCATTTT.

This clone appeared once. This chain connects TRBV5-5 to TRBJ1-3; 7 bases match TRBD1. V gave up 2 bases and J gave up 2 bases; unmatched junction bases: 7. This CDR3 is 16 amino acids long. Germline CDR1 reads SGHKS; CDR2 reads YYEKEE (reference sequence). The DNA for the CDR3 is TGTGCCAGCAGCTTTGGGCAGACAGGGACTGGAAACACCATATATTTT. Its protein is CASSFGQTGTGNTIYF.

This chain uses TRBV14 with TRBJ1-4, with 7 bases that match TRBD1. The CDR3 length is 16 residues. The V gene end was trimmed by 4 bases and the J gene end by 4 bases; junction bases not matched to a gene: 9. Germline V CDR1 and CDR2: SGHDN, FVKESK. This chain's CDR3 is CASSRRTGSNNEKLFF. CDR3 DNA: TGTGCCAGCAGCCGCAGGACAGGATCAAATAATGAAAAACTGTTTTTT.

The V gene is TRBV7-2, the J gene TRBJ1-5; 9 positions agree with TRBD1. The CDR3 totals 15 residues. V was clipped by 1 base and J by 6 bases; unmatched bases: 4. Germline CDR1 is SGHTA and CDR2 is FQGNSA. CDR3: CASSLGNRGLQPQHF. As DNA, the CDR3 is TGTGCCAGCAGCTTAGGAAACAGGGGGCTTCAGCCCCAGCATTTT.

The chain employs TRBV18 and TRBJ1-1; D might be TRBD1 (6 bases). There are 17 residues in the CDR3. Looked up from germline, CDR1 is KGHSH and CDR2 is LQKENI. Trimming took 8 bases from V and 0 from J, leaving 22 bases between them. CDR3: CASLIRGGKGMNTEAFF. CDR3 sequence (DNA): TGTGCCAGCCTCATCAGGGGCGGAAAGGGGATGAACACTGAAGCTTTCTTT.

The chain employs TRBV6-1 and TRBJ2-7; 7 positions agree with TRBD2. The CDR3 totals 15 residues. In germline, CDR1 is MNHNS, CDR2 SASEGT. Unmatched junction bases numbered 7, after V lost 3 bases and J lost 2 bases. CDR3 region: CASSDWSAGAYEQYF. The CDR3 bases are TGTGCCAGCAGTGACTGGTCGGCGGGAGCCTACGAGCAGTACTTC.

The CDR3 loop reads CASSVAARTEAFF. The CDR3 nucleotides read TGTGCCAGCAGCGTGGCAGCGAGGACTGAAGCTTTCTTT. This chain joins TRBV9 and TRBJ1-1, with unresolved D. Germline CDR1 reads SGDLS; CDR2 reads YYNGEE. The CDR3 loop spans 13 amino acids. V gave up 2 bases and J gave up 5 bases, with 10 bases separating them.

This chain connects TRBV9 to TRBJ1-3, with D tentatively TRBD1 (5 bases). Germline V gene data show CDR1 as SGDLS and CDR2 as YYNGEE. The CDR3 covers 16 residues. V shed 4 bases and J shed 4 bases, with 18 bases lying between them. CDR3 region: CASSPVRGGVGNTIYF. The CDR3 DNA reads as TGTGCCAGCAGCCCCGTCCGGGGGGGAGTGGGAAACACCATATATTTT.